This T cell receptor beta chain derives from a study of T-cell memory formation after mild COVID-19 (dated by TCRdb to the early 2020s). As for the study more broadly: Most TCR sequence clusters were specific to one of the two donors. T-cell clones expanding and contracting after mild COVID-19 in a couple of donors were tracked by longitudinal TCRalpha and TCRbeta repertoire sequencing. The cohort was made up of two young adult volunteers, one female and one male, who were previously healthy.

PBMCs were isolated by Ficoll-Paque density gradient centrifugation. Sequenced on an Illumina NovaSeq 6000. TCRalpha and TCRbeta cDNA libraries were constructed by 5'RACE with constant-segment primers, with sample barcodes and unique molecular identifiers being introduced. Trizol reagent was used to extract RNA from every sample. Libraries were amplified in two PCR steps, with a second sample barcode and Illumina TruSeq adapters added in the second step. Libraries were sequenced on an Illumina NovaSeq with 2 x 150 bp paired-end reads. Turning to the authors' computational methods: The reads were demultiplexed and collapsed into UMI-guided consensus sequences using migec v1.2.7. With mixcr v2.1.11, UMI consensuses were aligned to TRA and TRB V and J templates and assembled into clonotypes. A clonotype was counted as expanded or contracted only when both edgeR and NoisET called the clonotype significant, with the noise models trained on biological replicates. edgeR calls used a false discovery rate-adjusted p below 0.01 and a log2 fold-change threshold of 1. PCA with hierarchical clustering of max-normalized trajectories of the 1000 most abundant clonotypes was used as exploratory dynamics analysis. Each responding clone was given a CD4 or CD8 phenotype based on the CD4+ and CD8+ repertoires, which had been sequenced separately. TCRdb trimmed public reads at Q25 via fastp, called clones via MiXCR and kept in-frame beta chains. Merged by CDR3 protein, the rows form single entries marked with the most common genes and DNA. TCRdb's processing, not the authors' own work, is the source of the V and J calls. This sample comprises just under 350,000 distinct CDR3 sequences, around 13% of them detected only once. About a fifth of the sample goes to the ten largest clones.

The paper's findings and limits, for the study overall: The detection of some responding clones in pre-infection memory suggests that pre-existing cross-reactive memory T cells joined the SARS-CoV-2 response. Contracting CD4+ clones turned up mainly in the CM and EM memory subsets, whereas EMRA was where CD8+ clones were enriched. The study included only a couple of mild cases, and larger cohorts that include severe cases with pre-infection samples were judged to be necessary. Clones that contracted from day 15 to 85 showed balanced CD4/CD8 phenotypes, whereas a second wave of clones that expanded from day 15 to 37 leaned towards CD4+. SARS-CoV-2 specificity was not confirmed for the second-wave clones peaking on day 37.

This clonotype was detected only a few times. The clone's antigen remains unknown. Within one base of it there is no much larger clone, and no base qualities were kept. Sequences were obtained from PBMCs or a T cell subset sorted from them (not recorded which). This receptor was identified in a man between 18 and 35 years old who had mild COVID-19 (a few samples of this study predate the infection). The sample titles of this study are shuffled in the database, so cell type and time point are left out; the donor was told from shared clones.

Read as DNA, the sequence is TGTGCCAGCAGCCAAGAGGACGGGGAGCTGTTTTTT. It translates as CASSQEDGELFF. This sequence uses TRBV3-1 and TRBJ2-2; the D gene is unclear. From the germline V gene (reference sequence), CDR1 is LGHDT and CDR2 is YNNKEL. CDR3 length: 12 amino acids, cysteine to phenylalanine. Only CDR3 DNA is held: 36 bases, read in frame from base 1. V gives up 0 bases and J gives up 7 bases, and the segment between their germline ends measures 3 bases.